One and the same sample provided the 20 T cell receptor beta chains below, sequenced in a study of CD8 T cells in Susac syndrome (dated by TCRdb to the late 2010s). The protocol used for the library was the immunoSEQ multiplex PCR assay. RNA was extracted using the RNeasy kit, and 0.5 to 1 microgram was reverse transcribed with random hexamers. Using fastp trimming at Q25 and MiXCR clonotype assembly, TCRdb reanalyzed the public sequencing data and kept in-frame beta chains. Rows with one shared CDR3 protein collapse into an entry with the most common genes and DNA. This sample lists some 450,000 distinct CDR3 sequences; approximately 85% were detected once. The ten most abundant clones make up under 0.15% of the sample. The sequenced sample was CD8+ T cells from PBMCs. These receptors originate from a human donor with multiple sclerosis.

The chain recombines TRBV2 with TRBJ1-2; D not certain. The CDR3 extends over 13 amino acids. The germline gives CDR1 SNHLY, CDR2 FYNNEI. V was cut by 2 bases and J by 4 bases, with 8 bases left in between. CDR3 region: CASSESSVYGYTF. The CDR3, as DNA: TGTGCCAGCAGTGAAAGTAGCGTCTATGGCTACACCTTC.

A few counts support this clonotype. J is TRBJ1-1 and V is TRBV7-9, with D unclear. Trimming took 5 bases from V and 7 from J, leaving 8 bases between them. Germline values: CDR1 SEHNR, CDR2 FQNEAQ (reference sequence). This CDR3 has 11 residues. This chain's CDR3 is CASSTGDEAFF. The CDR3 region has the DNA TGTGCCAGCAGCACCGGGGATGAAGCTTTCTTT.

V is TRBV7-3 and J is TRBJ2-7; 8 bases fit TRBD2. In germline, CDR1 is SGHTA, CDR2 FQGTGA. Trimming at V came to 1 base and at J to 5 bases, leaving 7 bases not matched to a gene. The CDR3 consists of 15 residues. CDR3 residues: CASSLKAGGQDEQYF. CDR3 coding DNA: TGTGCCAGCAGCTTAAAGGCGGGAGGCCAGGACGAGCAGTACTTC.

This chain uses TRBV20-1 with TRBJ2-3, with a weak D call TRBD2 (6 bases). Germline V lookup: CDR1 DFQATT, CDR2 SNEGSKA (reference sequence). Trimming pared 3 bases from V and 2 bases from J, leaving 12 bases between. The CDR3 is made up of 14 amino acids. CDR3 nucleotide sequence: TGCAGTGCTAGGTTGGAGGGGTCCACAGATACGCAGTATTTT. It translates to CSARLEGSTDTQYF.

This clonotype was picked up one time. This chain uses TRBV28 with TRBJ2-5; 7 bases align to TRBD1. Germline V gene data show CDR1 as MDHEN and CDR2 as SYDVKM. The V and J ends lost 3 bases and 4 bases, in that order; junction bases with no gene match: 8. CDR3 length: 15 residues. CDR3 sequence reads: CASSFVQGVIETQYF. The CDR3 nucleotides are TGTGCCAGCAGTTTTGTGCAGGGGGTGATAGAGACCCAGTACTTC.

This sequence joins TRBV14 and TRBJ1-1; D is ambiguous. CDR3 length: 12 amino acids. Germline CDR1 reads SGHDN; CDR2 reads FVKESK. Trimming removed 0 bases from V and 6 bases from J, with 5 bases in between. CDR3 amino acids: CASSQDGPEAFF. The CDR3 DNA follows: TGTGCCAGCAGCCAAGATGGGCCTGAAGCTTTCTTT.

The J gene is TRBJ2-1, the V gene TRBV10-2, with D perhaps matching TRBD2 (6 bases). The V end lost 8 bases, the J end lost 7 bases, and 12 bases lay between the germline ends. The CDR3 has 12 amino acids. Germline V gives CDR1 WSHSY, CDR2 SAAADI. This CDR3 is CASRGLSNEQFF. CDR3 bases: TGCGCCAGCCGGGGACTGTCTAATGAGCAGTTCTTC.

This chain joins TRBV19 and TRBJ1-2; D is possibly TRBD1 (6 bases). Germline assignment: CDR1 LNHDA and CDR2 SQIVND (reference sequence). The CDR3 is 13 amino acids. Deletions cut 4 bases from V and 7 bases from J, with 13 bases between. This CDR3 is CASSTQGTIGYTF. The CDR3 DNA reads TGTGCCAGTAGTACCCAGGGGACGATTGGCTACACCTTC.

This clonotype was found a few times. The chain links TRBV6-1 to TRBJ2-1; D might be TRBD1 or TRBD2, each matching 5 bases. The V gene lost 2 bases and the J gene lost 7 bases, with 6 bases spanning the gap. The germline gives CDR1 MNHNS, CDR2 SASEGT. The CDR3 spans 12 residues. The CDR3 loop is CASSEWGNEQFF. CDR3 bases: TGTGCCAGCAGTGAATGGGGGAATGAGCAGTTCTTC.

This clonotype was seen a few times. V is TRBV6-1 and J is TRBJ2-1; possible D gene TRBD2, 5 bases. The germline gives CDR1 MNHNS, CDR2 SASEGT. Trimming took 5 bases from V and 7 from J, leaving 15 bases between them. This CDR3 comprises 14 residues. CDR3 in amino acids: CASSPERFPNEQFF. As DNA, the CDR3 is TGTGCCAGCAGTCCCGAGCGGTTTCCGAATGAGCAGTTCTTC.

In its sample, this clonotype was seen once. The rearrangement links TRBV27 to TRBJ1-5; no definite D call. This CDR3 has 14 amino acids. Germline loops: CDR1 MNHEY, CDR2 SMNVEV (reference sequence). Trimming removed 4 bases at V and 3 bases at J, with 10 bases between. CDR3 nucleotides: TGTGCCAGCAGTTCGGGTGGGCCCAATCAGCCCCAGCATTTT. Encoded protein: CASSSGGPNQPQHF.

This clonotype has a single count. The chain carries TRBV27 and TRBJ2-1; 10 nucleotides line up with TRBD2. Germline V lookup: CDR1 MNHEY, CDR2 SMNVEV (reference sequence). Germline trimming cut 3 bases from V and 13 bases from J; bases unmatched to any gene: 9. The CDR3 runs 14 residues. CDR3 sequence reads: CASSFGTSGDAQFF. The CDR3 DNA reads TGTGCCAGCAGTTTTGGCACTAGCGGGGACGCCCAGTTCTTC.

This clonotype was recorded only once. V usage is TRBV30 and J usage is TRBJ2-5, with D perhaps TRBD1 (5 bases). CDR3 size: 16 residues. In germline, CDR1 is GTSNPN, CDR2 SVGIG (reference sequence). Trimming cost V 0 bases and J 4 bases, with 18 bases left between them. CDR3 sequence (DNA): TGTGCCTGGAGTGTATGGGGTCGGCAGGGTGTAGAGACCCAGTACTTC. Translation: CAWSVWGRQGVETQYF.

This clonotype occurred a few times. The V gene is TRBV27, the J gene TRBJ2-2, with D possibly TRBD1 on 6 matching bases. Per germline, CDR1 MNHEY and CDR2 SMNVEV (reference sequence). V was pared by 0 bases and J by 5 bases, with 7 bases between. This CDR3 contains 14 residues. CDR3 bases: TGTGCCAGCAGTTTATCGCAGGGGACCGGGGAGCTGTTTTTT. It codes for CASSLSQGTGELFF.

This clonotype was seen a few times. V and J are TRBV6-5 and TRBJ2-7; D is perhaps TRBD1 (6 bases). CDR1 is MNHEY and CDR2 is SVGAGI in the germline V gene. With 2 bases removed from V and 0 bases from J, the gap between germline ends came to 14 bases. This CDR3 has 16 residues. The DNA for the CDR3 is TGTGCCAGCAGTTACGCGGCTACAGGGATCTCCTACGAGCAGTACTTC. Its translation: CASSYAATGISYEQYF.

This chain connects TRBV7-8 to TRBJ2-2, with D perhaps being TRBD1 or TRBD2 (6 bases each). This CDR3 has 15 residues. The ends were cut back, 1 base at V and 6 bases at J, with 12 bases in the middle. Germline V CDR1 and CDR2: SGHVS, FQNEAQ. CDR3 bases: TGTGCCAGCAGCTTAGACCCAGGGGAGGCCGGGGAGCTGTTTTTT. Translating gives CASSLDPGEAGELFF.

The V and J genes are TRBV27 and TRBJ1-1; D not resolved. CDR3 size: 14 residues. The ends were cut back, 5 bases at V and 4 bases at J, with 14 bases in the middle. CDR1 and CDR2 from the germline V gene are MNHEY and SMNVEV (reference sequence). As DNA, the CDR3 is TGTGCCAGCAGTCCCGAAGGGTTTGGCACTGAAGCTTTCTTT. It specifies CASSPEGFGTEAFF.

This sequence joins TRBV19 and TRBJ1-4; no clear D. This CDR3 comprises 15 residues. Germline V gives CDR1 LNHDA, CDR2 SQIVND (reference sequence). The V gene lost 6 bases and the J gene lost 0 bases, with 11 bases spanning the gap. CDR3 coding DNA: TGTGCCAGTAGAAGTATGACTGCAACTAATGAAAAACTGTTTTTT. It encodes CASRSMTATNEKLFF.

This clonotype was recorded once. CDR3 bases: TGCAGTGCTAAGGACCCAATGGGGCCTACCTACAATGAGCAGTTCTTC. This sequence encodes CSAKDPMGPTYNEQFF. The V gene is TRBV20-1, the J gene TRBJ2-1, with D perhaps TRBD1 (5 bases). Germline loops: CDR1 DFQATT, CDR2 SNEGSKA (reference sequence). CDR3 size: 16 residues. With 4 bases removed from V and 2 bases from J, the gap between germline ends came to 18 bases.

The chain combines TRBV6-1 with TRBJ2-1, with 14 nucleotides matching TRBD2. Germline V CDR1 and CDR2: MNHNS, SASEGT. The CDR3 runs to 15 residues. The J segment lost 7 bases and the V segment lost 6 bases, leaving 5 bases of the junction unmatched. The CDR3 region is CASSPGTSGRNEQFF. CDR3 in DNA: TGTGCCAGCAGCCCCGGGACTAGCGGGAGAAATGAGCAGTTCTTC.